This TCR beta chain derives from a study of blood T cell repertoires in COVID-19 (TCRdb year 2020). Notes on the research overall: The collaborator samples originated in the United States, Italy and Spain and spanned the acute and convalescent phases of COVID-19. The material from the prospective study consisted of cDNA or gDNA derived from T cells, B-cell-depleted T cells, or PBMCs. The repertoires were made available in a free public database intended to serve as a resource for research on the immune response to SARS-CoV-2. A de-identified subject ID, COVID-19 status, age in years and sex were almost always included in the sample metadata. Deeply sampled blood TCRbeta repertoires from subjects exposed to, actively infected with, or recovered from COVID-19 were included in the dataset. Where HLA class I and class II types were available, the types were taken from metadata supplied by the sample provider, not from assay-based typing. The samples were drawn from two sources: the first 160 participants of the ongoing ImmuneRACE study, and 1,000 to 1,500 subjects contributed by 6 global collaborators. The full study reports these points: Clinical and demographic metadata were provided uncurated, with the amount varying by source and participant.

The collaborating institutions used their own protocols to collect whole blood in K2EDTA tubes. For TCRbeta analysis, collaborator samples were shipped as frozen whole blood, as isolated PBMCs, or as DNA extracted from either sample type. The V end loses 2 bases and the J end loses 4 bases, and a stretch of 14 bases separates them. Based on the germline V gene, the CDR1 and CDR2 sequences are ENHRY and SYGVKD. The CDR3 has 15 amino acids, counting the end cysteine and phenylalanine. Only CDR3 DNA remains: 45 bases, in frame from the first base. As concerns this clone: The clone's antigen remains unknown. Per-base qualities were not stored, and no clone one base away is much larger.

The immunoSEQ Assay, a bias-controlled multiplex PCR, was used to amplify TCRbeta CDR3 regions from genomic DNA. Per the authors' processing: The number of nucleated cells in each sample was estimated by amplification of reference gene primers within the assay. To quantify the absolute abundance of each unique TCRbeta CDR3 rearrangement, sequence reads were collapsed and filtered. Productive Simpson clonality was computed per sample as the square root of Simpson's diversity index over productive rearrangements. Sourced from immuneACCESS, this table was stored by TCRdb with only in-frame sequences that have V and J called. A share of the clones is absent; for the studies checked, an unresolved V gene accounts for under half, and the remainder has no known explanation. The V and J calls and the clone size are those of that table, but D and trimming were determined from the DNA. The sample includes some 90,000 clones, with 75% to 90% observed a single time. Approximately 10% of the sample comes from the top ten.

The sequence links TRBV10-3 to TRBJ2-5, and the D gene may be TRBD2, 6 bases matching. Sequenced material: peripheral blood. The sequence was collected from a woman in her 70s with acute or convalescent COVID-19. The DNA is TGTGCCATCAGTGAGGGTCGGAGGCGGGGAGAGACCCAGTACTTC. Its amino acids are CAISEGRRRGETQYF.